A single sample is the source of the 12 T cell receptor beta chains below, sequenced in a study of blood T cell repertoires in COVID-19. Sequencing used immunoSEQ multiplex PCR; TCRdb keeps in-frame clones, though not all of them. In the table there are around 340,000 clones, approximately 86% of which are singletons. Sequences were obtained from PBMCs or T cells enriched from blood (not recorded which). The receptors shown here come from a woman aged 40-49 years with acute COVID-19.

The rearrangement joins TRBV6-2 or TRBV6-3 to TRBJ1-2; 7 positions agree with TRBD1. Germline V gives CDR1 MNHEY, CDR2 SVGEGT. CDR3 length equals 14 residues. The J segment lost 4 bases and the V segment lost 2 bases, leaving 4 bases of the junction unmatched. The CDR3 reads CASSYTGVRYGYTF. CDR3 nucleotide sequence: TGTGCCAGCAGTTACACAGGGGTCCGCTATGGCTACACCTTC.

J is TRBJ2-7 and V is TRBV29-1; D is unclear. The CDR3 runs to 13 residues. Germline V gene sequence: CDR1 SQVTM, CDR2 ANQGSEA. Trimming took off 2 bases at V and 7 bases at J, with 15 bases between the two ends. The CDR3 coding sequence is TGCAGCGTTGAACGGGTCTTGTACGGGGAGCAGTACTTC. It yields the protein CSVERVLYGEQYF.

The chain joins TRBV2 to TRBJ1-4; D may be TRBD1 (5 bases). Trimming removed 5 bases from V and 1 base from J, with 8 bases in between. Germline V CDR1 and CDR2: SNHLY, FYNNEI. This CDR3 comprises 14 residues. CDR3 loop: CASSSQGTNEKLFF. Written as DNA, the CDR3 is TGTGCCAGCAGTTCTCAGGGAACTAATGAAAAACTGTTTTTT.

The genes are TRBV5-1 and TRBJ2-2; 10 bases align to TRBD2. Germline assignment: CDR1 SGHRS and CDR2 YFSETQ. Germline trimming cut 3 bases from V and 1 base from J; bases unmatched to any gene: 6. This CDR3 has 17 amino acids. The CDR3 DNA follows: TGCGCCAGCAGCTCCGCCTTAGCGGGGGGGAACACCGGGGAGCTGTTTTTT. Encoded protein: CASSSALAGGNTGELFF.

The chain combines TRBV5-1 with TRBJ2-7; TRBD1 matches 7 bases. The germline V gene has CDR1 SGHRS and CDR2 YFSETQ. This CDR3 comprises 13 residues. J lost 3 bases, V lost 4 bases, and 4 bases had no gene match. Here the CDR3 DNA reads TGCGCCAGCAGCGGGGACAGCCGCTACGAGCAGTACTTC. As protein: CASSGDSRYEQYF.

This clone was counted only a few times. The chain links TRBV7-2 to TRBJ1-5, with D tentatively TRBD1 (5 bases). CDR3 size: 14 residues. Per germline, CDR1 SGHTA and CDR2 FQGNSA. The V end was cut by 2 bases, the J end by 6 bases, with 11 bases between. As DNA, the CDR3 is TGTGCCAGCAGCTTAAGTCAGGGAGGTCAGCCCCAGCATTTT. Translation: CASSLSQGGQPQHF. The full variable domain, completed using reference TRBV7-2 and TRBJ1-5, is GAGVSQSPSNKVTEKGKDVELRCDPISGHTALYWYRQSLGQGLEFLIYFQGNSAPDKSGLPSDRFSAERTGGSVSTLTIQRTQQEDSAVYLCASSLSQGGQPQHFGDGTRLSIL.

This chain connects TRBV7-9 to TRBJ2-7; a possible D gene is TRBD2 (6 bases). The germline CDR1 and CDR2 sequences are SEHNR and FQNEAQ (reference sequence). Trimming took off 5 bases at V and 3 bases at J, with 14 bases between the two ends. The CDR3 extends over 14 amino acids. CDR3 residues: CASSITGLDYEQYF. The CDR3 bases are TGTGCCAGCAGCATAACGGGACTCGACTACGAGCAGTACTTC.

The rearrangement links TRBV6-2 or TRBV6-3 to TRBJ1-1; TRBD1 agrees at 11 bases. The CDR3 consists of 17 residues. Germline V gene lookup returns CDR1 MNHEY and CDR2 SVGEGT. The ends lost 2 bases at V and 2 bases at J; junction bases unmatched: 7. DNA of the CDR3: TGTGCCAGCAGTTACCTCGGACAGGGGGCAATAAACACTGAAGCTTTCTTT. This translates into CASSYLGQGAINTEAFF.

The chain uses TRBV21-1 and TRBJ1-4; TRBD1 was called by the table and not checked on the DNA. TRBV21-1 is a pseudogene. There are 13 residues in the CDR3. CDR3 region: CASSRQEDEKLFF. The CDR3 DNA follows: TGTGCCAGCAGCAGACAGGAAGACGAAAAACTGTTTTTT.

The V and J genes are TRBV5-1 and TRBJ2-1; 8 nucleotides match TRBD2. Germline V gene sequence: CDR1 SGHRS, CDR2 YFSETQ. The CDR3 is 16 residues long. Trimming cost V 4 bases and J 0 bases; bases outside gene matches: 6. The CDR3 loop is CASSLGTRSSYNEQFF. The CDR3 DNA follows: TGCGCCAGCAGCCTCGGGACTAGGAGCTCCTACAATGAGCAGTTCTTC.

This clone turned up a few times. The V gene is TRBV6-6, the J gene TRBJ1-1; a weak D match, TRBD1 (5 bases). This CDR3 has 13 residues. Between the trimmed V and J ends, which lost 7 bases and 3 bases, there was a span of 12 bases. Germline CDR1 is MNHNY and CDR2 is SVGAGI (reference sequence). CDR3 nucleotide sequence: TGTGCCAGCATCTTGCGGGGGTACACTGAAGCTTTCTTT. Amino acid sequence: CASILRGYTEAFF.

The gene calls are TRBV5-1 and TRBJ2-7; 11 nucleotides agree with TRBD1. The CDR3 is 14 amino acids. V lost 4 bases to trimming and J lost 2 bases; unmatched junction nucleotides: 2. CDR1 and CDR2 from the germline V gene are SGHRS and YFSETQ. CDR3 region: CASSRGQGAYEQYF. The CDR3 DNA reads as TGCGCCAGCAGCCGGGGACAGGGGGCCTACGAGCAGTACTTC.